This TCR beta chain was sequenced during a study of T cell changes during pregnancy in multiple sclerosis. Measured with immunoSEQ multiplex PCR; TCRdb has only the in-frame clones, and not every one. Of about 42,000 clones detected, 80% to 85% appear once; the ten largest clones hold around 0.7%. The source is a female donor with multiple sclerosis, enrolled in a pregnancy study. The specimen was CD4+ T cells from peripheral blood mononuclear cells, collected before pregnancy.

The CDR3 DNA sequence: TGTGCCAGCAGCTTAGCCGGGACTCAAGAGACCCAGTACTTC. Encoded protein: CASSLAGTQETQYF. The chain uses TRBV7-7 and TRBJ2-5, with D possibly matching TRBD2 (6 bases). CDR3 length: 14 residues. V dropped 0 bases and J dropped 2 bases, with 7 bases sitting between them. Germline V gene sequence: CDR1 SSHAT, CDR2 FNYEAQ (reference sequence).